The following is a T cell receptor (beta chain) sequence with its context. Its target is unknown. CDR3 length: 17 residues. Unmatched junction bases numbered 12, after V lost 5 bases and J lost 2 bases. Per the germline V gene, CDR1 is PRHDT and CDR2 is FYEKMQ (reference sequence). Sequenced by immunoSEQ multiplex PCR; TCRdb stores in-frame clones only, minus some. The sample has about 400,000 clones, roughly 90% seen once. The record originates from a study of cytomegalovirus exposure and HLA in healthy donors. General study results and limits: First-cohort TCR clusters were later found to tend to co-occur in the roughly 120 validation repertoires. Reportedly, diagnosis of cytomegalovirus status by the classifier showed high specificity and sensitivity.

This chain joins TRBV13 and TRBJ2-3; TRBD2 aligns across 8 bases. This TCR came from a woman younger than 30 in good health and CMV-seronegative. The sequencing sample was made of PBMCs. As DNA, the CDR3 is TGTGCCAGCAGCAACTGGGGACTAGTGGGCGACACAGATACGCAGTATTTT. The encoded protein is CASSNWGLVGDTDTQYF.